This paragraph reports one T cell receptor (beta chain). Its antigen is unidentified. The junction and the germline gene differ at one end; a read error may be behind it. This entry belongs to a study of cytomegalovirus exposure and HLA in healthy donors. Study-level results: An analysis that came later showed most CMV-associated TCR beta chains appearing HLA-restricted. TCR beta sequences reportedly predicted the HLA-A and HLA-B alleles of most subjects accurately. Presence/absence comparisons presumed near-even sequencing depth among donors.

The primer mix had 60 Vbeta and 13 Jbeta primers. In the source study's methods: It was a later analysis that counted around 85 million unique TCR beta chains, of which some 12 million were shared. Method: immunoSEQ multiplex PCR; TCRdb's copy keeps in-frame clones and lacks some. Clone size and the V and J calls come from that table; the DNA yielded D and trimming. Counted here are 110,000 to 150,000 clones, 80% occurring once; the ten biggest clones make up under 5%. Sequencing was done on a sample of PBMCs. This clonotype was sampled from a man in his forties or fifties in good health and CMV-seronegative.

CDR3 in amino acids: CASSEYAGPGANVPTF. The CDR3 DNA reads as TGTGCCAGCAGTGAATATGCAGGGCCTGGGGCCAACGTCCCGACTTTC. The rearrangement links TRBV25-1 to TRBJ2-6; the D gene is possibly TRBD1 (5 bases). This CDR3 spans 16 amino acids. Per germline, CDR1 MGHDK and CDR2 SYGVNS.